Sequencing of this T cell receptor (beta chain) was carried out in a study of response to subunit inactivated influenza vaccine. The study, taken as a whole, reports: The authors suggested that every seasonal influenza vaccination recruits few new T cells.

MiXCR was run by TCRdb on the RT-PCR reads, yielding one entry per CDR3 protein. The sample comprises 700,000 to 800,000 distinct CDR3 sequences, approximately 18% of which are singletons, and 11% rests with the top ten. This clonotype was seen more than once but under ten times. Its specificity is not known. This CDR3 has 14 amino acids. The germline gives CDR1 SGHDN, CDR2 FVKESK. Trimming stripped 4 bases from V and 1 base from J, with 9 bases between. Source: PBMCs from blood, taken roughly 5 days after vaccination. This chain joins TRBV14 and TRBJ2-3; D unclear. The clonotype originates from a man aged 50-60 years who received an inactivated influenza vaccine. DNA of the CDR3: TGTGCCAGCAGCCCCCACCGGGGCACAGATACGCAGTATTTT. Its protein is CASSPHRGTDTQYF.